The 28 T cell receptor beta chains in this list originate from one sample, sequenced in a study of blood T cell repertoires in COVID-19. Profiling relied on immunoSEQ multiplex PCR, and the TCRdb table lists in-frame clones only, not all of them. Altogether some 300,000 clones are present, 80% to 90% being singletons, with the ten largest covering around 12%. Sequencing was done on a sample of peripheral blood. All receptors come from a woman in her 70s with COVID-19, enrolled during active disease.

In its sample, this clone was seen many times. The chain combines TRBV28 with TRBJ2-7; D is ambiguous. In germline, CDR1 is MDHEN, CDR2 SYDVKM. V shed 5 bases and J shed 3 bases, with 26 bases lying between them. The CDR3 covers 18 residues. CDR3 DNA: TGTGCCAGCAGTCCACAACGGGTACTTCAGTGGGTGGACTACGAGCAGTACTTC. Encoded protein: CASSPQRVLQWVDYEQYF.

The J gene is TRBJ1-2, the V gene TRBV4-3, with 8 positions matching TRBD1. The germline CDR1 and CDR2 sequences are LGHNA and YSLEER. The CDR3 consists of 15 residues. The V segment lost 4 bases and the J segment 4 bases; nucleotides outside the gene matches: 8. CDR3 sequence (DNA): TGCGCCAGCAGCCGAGTACAGGGGGGGAGCTATGGCTACACCTTC. Translation: CASSRVQGGSYGYTF.

The V gene is TRBV3-1 (or the pseudogene TRBV3-2), the J gene TRBJ1-3, with D perhaps matching TRBD1 (6 bases). The CDR3 has 15 residues. The germline gives CDR1 LGHDT, CDR2 YNNKEL (reference sequence). V was shortened by 4 bases and J by 3 bases, with 13 bases between the two germline ends. CDR3 nucleotides: TGTGCCAGCAGCCCCAGGGGCAGCGATGGAAACACCATATATTTT. Protein product: CASSPRGSDGNTIYF.

This clone has just a few counts. The chain has TRBV7-6 and TRBJ2-2; D remains ambiguous. Trimming removed 0 bases from V and 2 bases from J, with 7 bases in between. The V gene's germline CDR1 is SGHVS and CDR2 FNYEAQ. The CDR3 is made up of 15 amino acids. The CDR3 sequence: CASSLARPNTGELFF. Here the CDR3 DNA reads TGTGCCAGCAGCTTAGCGCGGCCTAACACCGGGGAGCTGTTTTTT.

The genes are TRBV21-1 and TRBJ2-3; TRBD1 reflects the table's D call only, with no check against the DNA. TRBV21-1 is deemed a pseudogene. CDR3 length: 17 residues. CDR3 protein: CASSKAPQGPYTDTQYF. CDR3 in DNA: TGTGCCAGCAGCAAAGCACCACAGGGGCCCTACACAGATACGCAGTATTTT.

The J gene is TRBJ2-7, the V gene TRBV30; 12 nucleotides agree with TRBD2. V trimming: 4 bases; J trimming: 2 bases; junction bases outside the gene matches: 0. The CDR3 runs 13 residues. The germline V gene encodes CDR1 GTSNPN and CDR2 SVGIG (reference sequence). The CDR3 sequence is CAWTSGGAYEQYF. CDR3 in DNA: TGTGCCTGGACTAGCGGGGGGGCCTACGAGCAGTACTTC.

V is TRBV2 and J is TRBJ1-2, with TRBD1 matching over 9 bases. Looked up from germline, CDR1 is SNHLY and CDR2 is FYNNEI. CDR3 length equals 13 residues. Trimming took 8 bases from V and 2 from J; bases not matched to a gene: 3. The CDR3 bases are TGTGCCAGCCGGGACAGGGAAAACTATGGCTACACCTTC. Amino acids: CASRDRENYGYTF.

This clone was seen a single time. The rearrangement uses TRBV30 and TRBJ1-1; no definite D call. The CDR3 is 13 amino acids. V was cut by 4 bases and J by 0 bases, with 9 bases left in between. CDR1 is GTSNPN and CDR2 is SVGIG in the germline V gene (reference sequence). The CDR3 loop is CAWTGGLNTEAFF. The CDR3 nucleotides read TGTGCCTGGACCGGCGGGTTGAACACTGAAGCTTTCTTT.

This clone was detected only once. The genes are TRBV18 and TRBJ2-7; D unresolved. The CDR3 has 15 amino acids. The germline CDR1 and CDR2 sequences are KGHSH and LQKENI. Trimming cost V 3 bases and J 1 base, with 13 bases left between them. In nucleotides, the CDR3 is TGTGCCAGCTCACCTGTGAGATCAAGTTCCTACGAGCAGTACTTC. It translates to CASSPVRSSSYEQYF.

The sample holds many counts of this clone. V is TRBV2 and J is TRBJ1-2, with TRBD1 as a possible D gene (5 bases). Germline V gene lookup returns CDR1 SNHLY and CDR2 FYNNEI. The CDR3 is made up of 13 amino acids. Trimming removed 6 bases at V and 3 bases at J, with 11 bases between. The CDR3 nucleotides are TGTGCCAGCAGCCCAGGGTTGTACTATGGCTACACCTTC. It codes for CASSPGLYYGYTF.

This chain uses TRBV24-1 with TRBJ2-3; 10 bases map to TRBD2. V was clipped by 1 base and J by 4 bases; unmatched bases: 4. The CDR3 loop spans 16 amino acids. Germline CDR1 KGHDR, CDR2 SFDVKD. The CDR3 spells CATSDLRLAGADTQYF. As DNA, the CDR3 is TGTGCCACCAGTGATTTACGTCTAGCGGGGGCAGATACGCAGTATTTT.

This sequence joins TRBV19 and TRBJ1-4; D remains ambiguous. The V gene lost 5 bases and the J gene lost 2 bases, with 9 bases spanning the gap. The CDR3 loop spans 14 amino acids. Germline V gene data show CDR1 as LNHDA and CDR2 as SQIVND (reference sequence). CDR3 DNA sequence: TGTGCCAGTAGTCCCCCCGGGACTAATGAAAAACTGTTTTTT. Its protein is CASSPPGTNEKLFF.

The chain links TRBV7-9 to TRBJ1-1; D gene unclear. The V gene lost 5 bases and the J gene lost 7 bases, with 8 bases spanning the gap. The CDR3 loop spans 11 amino acids. The germline V gene has CDR1 SEHNR and CDR2 FQNEAQ (reference sequence). The CDR3 nucleotides are TGTGCCAGCAGCCTTGGAGGTGAAGCTTTCTTT. This translates into CASSLGGEAFF.

V usage is TRBV9 and J usage is TRBJ2-7, with D possibly being TRBD1 (6 bases). CDR1 and CDR2 from the germline V gene are SGDLS and YYNGEE. The ends were cut back, 0 bases at V and 4 bases at J, with 14 bases in the middle. There are 15 residues in the CDR3. This chain's CDR3 is CASSVEDRPVYEQYF. The DNA of the CDR3 is TGTGCCAGCAGCGTAGAGGACAGACCTGTTTACGAGCAGTACTTC.

This sequence joins TRBV30 and TRBJ1-2, with D uncertain. The CDR3 runs 14 residues. V was pared by 1 base and J by 4 bases, with 13 bases between. The V gene's germline CDR1 is GTSNPN and CDR2 SVGIG (reference sequence). The CDR3 region is CAWSDSWLRYGYTF. In DNA, the CDR3 is TGTGCCTGGAGTGACAGCTGGCTCCGCTATGGCTACACCTTC.

The rearrangement links TRBV20-1 to TRBJ1-1; no clear D. Germline V CDR1 and CDR2: DFQATT, SNEGSKA (reference sequence). V dropped 3 bases and J dropped 0 bases, with 17 bases sitting between them. CDR3 length equals 16 residues. CDR3: CSASLFFGRVNTEAFF. The CDR3 DNA reads TGCAGTGCTAGTCTCTTTTTTGGGAGGGTGAACACTGAAGCTTTCTTT.

This chain connects TRBV5-1 to TRBJ1-1; 7 positions agree with TRBD1. With V trimmed by 3 bases and J by 4 bases, 9 bases remained unmatched. CDR1 is SGHRS and CDR2 is YFSETQ in the germline V gene. The CDR3 has 15 amino acids. CDR3 bases: TGCGCCAGCAGCTCCGCAGGGACAGACCCCACTGAAGCTTTCTTT. Protein: CASSSAGTDPTEAFF.

This CDR3 is CASSLAGQDFEQYF. In DNA form, the CDR3 reads TGTGCCAGCAGCTTAGCGGGACAGGACTTCGAGCAGTACTTC. The V gene is TRBV7-9, the J gene TRBJ2-7, with 8 nucleotides matching TRBD1. CDR1 is SEHNR and CDR2 is FQNEAQ in the germline V gene (reference sequence). The CDR3 spans 14 residues. The junction had 4 bases not matched to a gene; V was cut back by 0 bases and J by 6 bases.

The V gene is TRBV6-6, the J gene TRBJ1-2, with TRBD1 as a possible D gene (6 bases). CDR3 length: 14 amino acids. V lost 11 bases and J 1 base, leaving 17 bases between the germline ends. From germline, CDR1 is MNHNY and CDR2 SVGAGI (reference sequence). CDR3 in amino acids: CAARGAPHNYGYTF. The CDR3 DNA reads TGTGCCGCGCGGGGGGCCCCCCATAACTATGGCTACACCTTC.

V is TRBV2 and J is TRBJ1-5; 12 nucleotides align to TRBD1. The V segment lost 1 base and the J segment 4 bases; nucleotides outside the gene matches: 5. Germline-derived CDR1 and CDR2 are SNHLY and FYNNEI. CDR3 length: 17 amino acids. The CDR3 region is CASSEEGQGAKNQPQHF. The CDR3 region has the DNA TGTGCCAGCAGTGAAGAGGGACAGGGGGCGAAGAATCAGCCCCAGCATTTT.

The CDR3 nucleotides read TGTGCCAGCAGTTCCCCGTGGGGTAGCGGGGGGTCCACAGATACGCAGTATTTT. Protein sequence: CASSSPWGSGGSTDTQYF. The chain employs TRBV2 and TRBJ2-3; 10 bases agree with TRBD2. The CDR3 has 18 residues. J gave up 2 bases and V 5 bases, and 13 bases lay outside the gene matches. The V gene's germline CDR1 is SNHLY and CDR2 FYNNEI.

This sequence joins TRBV2 and TRBJ1-3; D gene ambiguous. The ends were cut back, 4 bases at V and 1 base at J, with 8 bases in the middle. The CDR3 sequence is 14 residues long. Germline V gives CDR1 SNHLY, CDR2 FYNNEI. CDR3: CASSAGESGNTIYF. CDR3 in DNA: TGTGCCAGCAGTGCTGGGGAGTCTGGAAACACCATATATTTT.

The J gene is TRBJ2-2, the V gene TRBV7-2, with D tentatively TRBD1 (5 bases). This CDR3 is 15 amino acids long. V lost 1 base and J 3 bases, leaving 9 bases between the germline ends. Germline CDR1 is SGHTA and CDR2 is FQGNSA. The CDR3: CASSLVGVHTGELFF. The CDR3 DNA sequence: TGTGCCAGCAGCTTAGTAGGGGTTCACACCGGGGAGCTGTTTTTT.

The chain is built from TRBV10-3 and TRBJ1-5; 7 bases align to TRBD1. Looked up from germline, CDR1 is ENHRY and CDR2 is SYGVKD. J gave up 4 bases and V 5 bases, and 5 bases lay outside the gene matches. CDR3 size: 14 residues. CDR3 bases: TGTGCCATCAGTTCTGGACAGGTGAATCAGCCCCAGCATTTT. It yields the protein CAISSGQVNQPQHF.

This chain links TRBV21-1 with TRBJ1-2; TRBD1 is taken as the D call from the table, unchecked against the DNA. TRBV21-1 counts as a pseudogene. This CDR3 has 15 amino acids. CDR3 protein: CASRLGQGGLGQDTF. Written as DNA, the CDR3 is TGTGCCAGCAGACTCGGACAGGGAGGTTTGGGGCAGGACACCTTC.

The chain joins TRBV5-6 to TRBJ2-1; D is unclear. Germline V gene data show CDR1 as SGHDT and CDR2 as YYEEEE. This CDR3 is 15 amino acids long. Deletions cut 4 bases from V and 6 bases from J, with 17 bases between. For the CDR3, the DNA is TGTGCCAGCAGCCCCGTAGGCGGTACTCCCAATGAGCAGTTCTTC. It specifies CASSPVGGTPNEQFF.

The genes are TRBV6-2 or TRBV6-3 and TRBJ1-5, with TRBD1 as a possible D gene (5 bases). This CDR3 region has 15 residues. CDR1 and CDR2 from the germline V gene are MNHEY and SVGEGT. V lost 4 bases and J 2 bases, leaving 12 bases between the germline ends. CDR3 residues: CASSSGIGGNQPQHF. CDR3 in DNA: TGTGCCAGCAGTTCAGGGATAGGAGGCAATCAGCCCCAGCATTTT.

The V gene is TRBV30, the J gene TRBJ2-1; weak D call: TRBD2 (6 bases). Germline values: CDR1 GTSNPN, CDR2 SVGIG (reference sequence). The CDR3 is 17 amino acids. V dropped 2 bases and J dropped 5 bases, with 22 bases sitting between them. The CDR3 reads CAWSIKVGLAINNEQFF. In nucleotides, the CDR3 is TGTGCCTGGAGTATAAAGGTAGGGCTAGCGATAAACAATGAGCAGTTCTTC.